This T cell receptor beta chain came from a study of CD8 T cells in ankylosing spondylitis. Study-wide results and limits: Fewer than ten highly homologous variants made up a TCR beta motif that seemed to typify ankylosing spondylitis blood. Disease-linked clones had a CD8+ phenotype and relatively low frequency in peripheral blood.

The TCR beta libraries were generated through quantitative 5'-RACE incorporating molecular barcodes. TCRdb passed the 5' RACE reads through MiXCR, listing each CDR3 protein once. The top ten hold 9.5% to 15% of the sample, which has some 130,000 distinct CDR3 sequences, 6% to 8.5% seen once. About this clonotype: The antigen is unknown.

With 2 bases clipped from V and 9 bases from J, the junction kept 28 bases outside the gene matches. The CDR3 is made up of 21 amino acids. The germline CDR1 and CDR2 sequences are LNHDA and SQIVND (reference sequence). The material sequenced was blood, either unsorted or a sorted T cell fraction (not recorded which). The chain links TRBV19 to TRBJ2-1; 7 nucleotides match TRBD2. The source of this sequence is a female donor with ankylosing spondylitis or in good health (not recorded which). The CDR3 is CASSIRMRDRRTSEVHTEQFF. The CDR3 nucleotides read TGTGCCAGTAGTATAAGGATGAGGGATAGACGCACTAGCGAAGTTCATACTGAGCAGTTCTTC.